This entry is about one T cell receptor beta chain. The target of this receptor is not known. Within one base of it there is no much larger clone, and no base qualities were kept. V gives up 4 bases and J gives up 9 bases, and the segment between their germline ends measures 9 bases. Reading from cysteine to phenylalanine, the CDR3 counts 11 amino acids. CDR3 DNA only is kept here, 33 bases in frame from base 1. The germline V gene yields MNHNS for CDR1 and SASEGT for CDR2. This entry is derived from a study of blood T cells in healthy people across ages (dated by TCRdb to between 2014 and 2017). Looking at the study overall: In model experiments, template switching captured roughly one uniquely barcoded TCR beta cDNA molecule for every two T cells. Using deep sequencing normalized with unique cDNA molecular identifiers, the study measured how TCR beta repertoire diversity changes with age. The donors were divided into four age groups: young (average approximately 16 years), middle-aged (approximately 42), aged (under 70) and long-lived (roughly 82). To avoid experimental bias, donors of different ages were randomly spread across the sequencing lanes. The study analyzed two additional independent replicas of 1 million unique cDNA reads from the same blood draw for two donors, one aged 18 to 30 and one aged 80 or older. What the work shows at the level of the full study, not this receptor alone: Observed TCR beta diversity per million T cells fell roughly linearly with age, and a significant reduction was already apparent by age around 39. Since profiling was done on bulk unsorted PBMCs, naive and antigen-experienced compartments could not be conclusively compared. Estimates of total diversity from one million sequenced T cells were regarded as lower bounds and underestimates. The CMV infection status of donors was not known, potentially confounding age-related changes in expanded clonotypes. Observed TCR beta diversity correlated strongly with the percentage of naive T cells measured by flow cytometry. The long-lived group showed more naive CD4+ T cells, fewer expanded clones and increased TCR diversity than the aged group, suggesting age selection.

Library prep was done by 5' RACE. These reads were obtained on an Illumina HiSeq 2500. A second about 7 to 12 cycle PCR used a sample-barcoded 5' primer and a J-beta primer mix. A unique molecular identifier was introduced onto each TCR beta cDNA molecule by a template-switch 5' adaptor carrying 12 random nucleotides. At least 3 million CDR3-containing paired-end reads were obtained from each sample. All of the RNA was converted into first-strand cDNA using the Mint cDNA synthesis kit, with a TRBC-specific oligonucleotide serving as the primer. Following uracil-DNA glycosylase treatment, all cDNA underwent a first 18-cycle PCR with the universal primers M1SS and BC2_uni_R. On the study's bioinformatics: For normalization, 1 million high-quality reads, each with a distinct molecular identifier, were randomly selected from each sample. Instead of being binned into consensus sequences, reads with shared molecular identifiers were discarded. MiTCR, with a Q25 quality threshold and the strictest error-elimination algorithm, was used for CDR3 identification, clonotype clustering and error correction. A nonparametric unseen species model using Euler transformation provided a lower-bound estimate of total TCR beta diversity. Using fastp at Q25 and MiXCR, TCRdb reprocessed the public reads and kept productive beta chains. CDR3 protein duplicates are merged, each entry listing the most common genes and DNA. These V and J calls are TCRdb output, not the study's own analysis. Within this sample are fewer than 1.5 million distinct CDR3 sequences, with 40% to 50% of them counted one time only. The ten largest make up approximately 7.9% of the sample.

The approximately 41 donors, aged roughly 6 to 90 years, were systemically healthy Caucasian individuals from Russia. Each donor gave ten milliliters of peripheral blood, drawn into EDTA-treated Vacutainer tubes. Ficoll-Paque density-gradient centrifugation was used to isolate PBMCs, with at least 7 million obtained per sample. Trizol reagent was used to extract total RNA from the PBMCs, yielding at least 5.5 micrograms per sample. For every donor, an aliquot of PBMCs went through flow cytometry to measure the percentages of naive CD45RAhigh/CD27high T cells. The sequence is built from TRBV6-1 and TRBJ2-5; the D gene is not confidently resolved. What was sequenced was blood. This clonotype was obtained from a woman aged 18 to 35 in good health. In nucleotides, the sequence is TGTGCCAGCAGTGTAAGAGATGCCCAGTACTTC. This codes for CASSVRDAQYF.